This T cell receptor (beta chain) was obtained from a study of blood T cell repertoires in COVID-19. Background on the study: The United States, Italy and Spain supplied acute and convalescent COVID-19 samples.

This CDR3 comprises 16 residues. Trimming took off 9 bases at V and 2 bases at J, with 21 bases between the two ends. Germline V gene sequence: CDR1 SEHNR, CDR2 FQNEAQ (reference sequence). Methods used by the authors: Amplification of reference gene primers provided the estimated nucleated cell counts. Repertoires were generated with immunoSEQ multiplex PCR, while TCRdb's copy carries only in-frame clones and drops some. V and J calls and clone size are as listed in that table; D and trimming were resolved from the DNA. The table records fewer than 15,000 clones, roughly 84% of them present only once.

The sample comprised peripheral blood. This TCR was recovered from a human donor in a cohort sampled during active COVID-19. The chain carries TRBV7-9 and TRBJ2-3; D may be TRBD2 (6 bases). Here the CDR3 reads CARSPYEWGDTDTQYF. CDR3 in DNA: TGTGCCAGGAGCCCTTATGAGTGGGGGGACACAGATACGCAGTATTTT.